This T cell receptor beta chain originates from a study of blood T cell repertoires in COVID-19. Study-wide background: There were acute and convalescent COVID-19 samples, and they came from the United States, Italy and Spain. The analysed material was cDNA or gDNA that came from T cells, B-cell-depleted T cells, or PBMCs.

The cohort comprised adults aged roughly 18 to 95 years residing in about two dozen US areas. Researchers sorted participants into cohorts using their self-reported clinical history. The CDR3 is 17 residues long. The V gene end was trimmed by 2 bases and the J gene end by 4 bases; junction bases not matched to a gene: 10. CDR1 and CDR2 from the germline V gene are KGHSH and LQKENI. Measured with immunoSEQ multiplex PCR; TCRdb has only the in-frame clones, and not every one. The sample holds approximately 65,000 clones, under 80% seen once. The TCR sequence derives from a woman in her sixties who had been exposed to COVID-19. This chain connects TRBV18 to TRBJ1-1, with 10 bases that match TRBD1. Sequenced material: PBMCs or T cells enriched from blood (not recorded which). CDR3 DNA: TGTGCCAGCTCACCAAGAGGCGGACAGGGGGTGAGCACTGAAGCTTTCTTT. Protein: CASSPRGGQGVSTEAFF. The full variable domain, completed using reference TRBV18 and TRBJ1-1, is NAGVMQNPRHLVRRRGQEARLRCSPMKGHSHVYWYRQLPEEGLKFMVYLQKENIIDESGMPKERFSAEFPKEGPSILRIQQVVRGDSAAYFCASSPRGGQGVSTEAFFGQGTRLTVV.